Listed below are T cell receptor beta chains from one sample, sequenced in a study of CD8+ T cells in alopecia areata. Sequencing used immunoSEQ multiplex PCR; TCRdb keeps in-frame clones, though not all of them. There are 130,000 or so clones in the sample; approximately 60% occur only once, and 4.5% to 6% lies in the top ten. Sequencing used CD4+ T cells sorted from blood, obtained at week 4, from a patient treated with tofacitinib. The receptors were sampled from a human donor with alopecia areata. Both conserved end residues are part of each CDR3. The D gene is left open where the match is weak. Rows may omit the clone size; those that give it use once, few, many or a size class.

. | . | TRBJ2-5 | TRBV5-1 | CASSEFQETQYF | TGCGCCAGCAGCGAGTTTCAAGAGACCCAGTACTTC
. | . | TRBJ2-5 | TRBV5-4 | CASSLGSDQETQYF | TGTGCCAGCAGCTTGGGCTCAGACCAAGAGACCCAGTACTTC
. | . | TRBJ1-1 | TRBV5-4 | CASSRSGDTEAFF | TGTGCCAGCAGCCGATCGGGGGACACTGAAGCTTTCTTT
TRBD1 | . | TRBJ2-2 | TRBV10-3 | CAIRGQGLTGELFF | TGTGCCATCAGAGGACAGGGATTGACCGGGGAGCTGTTTTTT
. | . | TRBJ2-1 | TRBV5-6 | CASSRVVGNEQFF | TGTGCCAGCAGCAGAGTGGTAGGCAATGAGCAGTTCTTC
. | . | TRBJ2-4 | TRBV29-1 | CSVEKKNIQYF | TGCAGCGTTGAGAAAAAAAACATTCAGTACTTC
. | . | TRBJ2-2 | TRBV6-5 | CAGGRADTGELFF | TGTGCCGGAGGCAGGGCGGACACCGGGGAGCTGTTTTTT
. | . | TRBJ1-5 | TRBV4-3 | CASSQDVGRGNQPQHF | TGCGCCAGCAGCCAAGACGTGGGACGGGGCAATCAGCCCCAGCATTTT
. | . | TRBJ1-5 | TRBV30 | CAWSVEENQPQHF | TGTGCCTGGAGTGTAGAAGAGAATCAGCCCCAGCATTTT
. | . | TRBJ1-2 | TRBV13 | CASSPAGANYGYTF | TGTGCCAGCAGCCCGGCCGGAGCTAACTATGGCTACACCTTC
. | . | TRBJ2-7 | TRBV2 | CASSESASSYEQYF | TGTGCCAGCAGTGAGTCTGCTAGCTCCTACGAGCAGTACTTC
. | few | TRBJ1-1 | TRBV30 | CAWSVLRELNTEAFF | TGTGCCTGGAGTGTACTTAGGGAACTGAACACTGAAGCTTTCTTT
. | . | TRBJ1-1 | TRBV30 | CAWSQGAGLTTEAFF | TGTGCCTGGAGCCAAGGAGCGGGGTTGACCACTGAAGCTTTCTTT
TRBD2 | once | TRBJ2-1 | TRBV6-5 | CASSGRLARYNEQFF | TGTGCCAGCAGCGGACGACTAGCGCGCTACAATGAGCAGTTCTTC
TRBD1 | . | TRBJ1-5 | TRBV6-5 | CASSYSGQGGGQPQHF | TGTGCCAGCAGTTACTCCGGACAGGGGGGTGGTCAGCCCCAGCATTTT
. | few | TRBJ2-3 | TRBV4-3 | CASSQKPDTQYF | TGCGCCAGCAGCCAAAAACCAGATACGCAGTATTTT
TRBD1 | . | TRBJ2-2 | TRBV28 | CASTHQRWDSYTGELFF | TGTGCCAGCACCCATCAACGTTGGGACAGCTACACCGGGGAGCTGTTTTTT
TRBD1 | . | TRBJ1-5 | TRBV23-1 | CASDTLPGGHQPQHF | TGCGCCAGCGATACGCTCCCAGGGGGTCATCAGCCCCAGCATTTT
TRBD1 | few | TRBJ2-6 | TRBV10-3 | CAISEGQGRRSGANVLTF | TGTGCCATCAGTGAGGGACAGGGGCGTCGCTCTGGGGCCAACGTCCTGACTTTC
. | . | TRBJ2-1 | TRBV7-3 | CASSLSLRDNEQFF | TGTGCCAGCAGCTTAAGCTTACGGGACAATGAGCAGTTCTTC
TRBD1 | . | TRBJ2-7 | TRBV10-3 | CAISGQGSSYEQYF | TGTGCCATCAGTGGACAGGGCAGCTCCTACGAGCAGTACTTC
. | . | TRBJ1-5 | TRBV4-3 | CASSLSRGYQPQHF | TGCGCCAGCAGCCTAAGCCGGGGTTATCAGCCCCAGCATTTT
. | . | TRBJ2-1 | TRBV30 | CAWSRQERDEQFF | TGTGCCTGGAGTCGCCAGGAGCGAGATGAGCAGTTCTTC
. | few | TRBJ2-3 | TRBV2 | CATSGTATDTQYF | TGTGCCACCTCCGGGACCGCCACAGATACGCAGTATTTT